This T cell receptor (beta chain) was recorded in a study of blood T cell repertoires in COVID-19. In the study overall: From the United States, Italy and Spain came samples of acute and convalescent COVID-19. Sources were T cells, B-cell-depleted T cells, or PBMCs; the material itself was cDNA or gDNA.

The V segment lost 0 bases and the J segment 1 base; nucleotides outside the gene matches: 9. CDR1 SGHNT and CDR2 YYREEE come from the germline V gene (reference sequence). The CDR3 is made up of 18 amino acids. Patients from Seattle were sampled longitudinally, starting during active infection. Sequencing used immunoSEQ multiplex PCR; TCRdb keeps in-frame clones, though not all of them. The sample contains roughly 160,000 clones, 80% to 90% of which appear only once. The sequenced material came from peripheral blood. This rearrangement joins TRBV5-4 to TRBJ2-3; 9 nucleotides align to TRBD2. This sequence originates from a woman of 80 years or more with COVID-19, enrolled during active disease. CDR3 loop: CASSLGAGGSSGTDTQYF. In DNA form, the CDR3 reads TGTGCCAGCAGCTTGGGTGCGGGGGGGAGTAGTGGCACAGATACGCAGTATTTT.